This record looks at one TCR beta chain sequence and its context. Its antigen is still unknown. The sample is drawn from a study of cytomegalovirus exposure and HLA in healthy donors. Study-wide points: Per a later analysis, HLA-associated TCR beta chains showed more clonal expansion than other, equally common TCR beta chains.

V trimming: 2 bases; J trimming: 12 bases; junction bases outside the gene matches: 6. Germline lookup yields CDR1 SGDLS and CDR2 YYNGEE. The CDR3 runs to 14 residues. The PCR ran on 60 Vbeta and 13 Jbeta primers. Here immunoSEQ multiplex PCR was the method, and the copy in TCRdb shows in-frame clones only, minus some. Here the sample spans roughly 140,000 clones, approximately 78% being singletons. This chain links TRBV9 with TRBJ2-7; 15 bases agree with TRBD2. This TCR came from a woman between 35 and 50 years old in good health and CMV-seropositive. Material for sequencing was PBMCs. CDR3: CASSVGLAGGPGYF. The CDR3, as DNA: TGTGCCAGCAGCGTCGGACTAGCGGGAGGGCCCGGGTACTTC.